This passage covers 4 T cell receptor beta chains from one sample sequenced in a study of blood T cell repertoires in COVID-19. Data came from immunoSEQ multiplex PCR; TCRdb stores just in-frame clones and leaves some out. This sample has a few hundred thousand clones; just over 90% occur once, and the top ten carry roughly 0.86%. The sequenced sample consisted of PBMCs or T cells enriched from blood (not recorded which). These receptors were collected from a woman in her thirties or forties who had been exposed to COVID-19.

This clone is a singleton in its sample. The chain recombines TRBV5-4 with TRBJ2-3; D remains ambiguous. This CDR3 has 11 amino acids. Germline V CDR1 and CDR2: SGHNT, YYREEE (reference sequence). Trimming left V 2 bases short and J 9 bases short, with 7 bases between. DNA for the CDR3: TGTGCCAGCAGCTTCGATGAGACGCAGTATTTT. This translates into CASSFDETQYF.

The chain employs TRBV19 and TRBJ1-1; D is unresolved. CDR3 size: 16 residues. V lost 2 bases and J lost 0, with 13 bases in between. Germline lookup yields CDR1 LNHDA and CDR2 SQIVND (reference sequence). CDR3 nucleotides: TGTGCCAGTAGTATAATTGCGGACTACATGAACACTGAAGCTTTCTTT. It specifies CASSIIADYMNTEAFF.

The rearrangement uses TRBV5-4 and TRBJ2-1, with TRBD1 matching 7 bases. Germline CDR1 is SGHNT and CDR2 is YYREEE (reference sequence). J was trimmed by 4 bases and V by 3 bases; bases with no gene match: 1. The CDR3 runs to 13 residues. The CDR3 sequence is CASSSTGYNEQFF. In DNA form, the CDR3 reads TGTGCCAGCAGCTCGACAGGGTACAATGAGCAGTTCTTC. Using reference TRBV5-4 and TRBJ2-1 for the parts outside the CDR3, the full variable domain is ETGVTQSPTHLIKTRGQQVTLRCSSQSGHNTVSWYQQALGQGPQFIFQYYREEENGRGNFPPRFSGLQFPNYSSELNVNALELDDSALYLCASSSTGYNEQFFGPGTRLTVL.

The chain links TRBV24-1 to TRBJ1-1; D may be TRBD1 (5 bases). V was cut by 5 bases and J by 10 bases, with 13 bases left in between. CDR3 length: 12 residues. Germline assignment: CDR1 KGHDR and CDR2 SFDVKD. The CDR3 loop is CATSGRGGGAFF. The DNA for the CDR3 is TGTGCCACCAGTGGCCGGGGGGGAGGAGCTTTCTTT.